The 6 T cell receptor beta chains below come from one sample, sequenced in a study of beta chain bispecific antibodies for T cell cancers. The study's findings and limits: Most targeted TRBV signal came from the leukemia cell line cells, not normal T cells. After anti-TRBV12 rather than anti-CD19 exposure, TRBV12-3 made up about 99% less of total TRBV signal.

Their specific antigens are unknown. Either OKT3 anti-CD3 antibody or CD3/CD28 beads expanded T cells from blood mononuclear cells over 3 days. TCRdb ran MiXCR on the 5' RACE reads and lists one entry per CDR3 protein. The profile shows around 19,000 distinct CDR3 sequences, approximately 2% of them singletons. The source was healthy donor T cells cultured with leukemia cells, collected from a culture containing a bispecific antibody targeting TCR Vbeta12. The source is a human donor in good health. Some clones in this sample may be carry-over from other donors' samples.

This clonotype was seen many times. This chain uses TRBV4-1 with TRBJ1-5; TRBD1 agrees at 8 bases. Per germline, CDR1 MGHRA and CDR2 YSYEKL. The CDR3 loop spans 14 amino acids. With V trimmed by 4 bases and J by 8 bases, 7 bases remained unmatched. The CDR3 nucleotides read TGCGCCAGCAGCCGGGACAGGAGTAAAGAGCCCCAGCATTTT. It specifies CASSRDRSKEPQHF.

With regard to this clonotype: A much bigger clone sits one base away, suggesting this may be a read error. This is likely a read error, given that the CDR3 carries no conserved phenylalanine or tryptophan at its end. This chain links TRBV7-8 with TRBJ2-7; TRBD1 matches 11 bases. V was pared by 4 bases and J by 3 bases, with 2 bases of the junction left unmatched. Germline V lookup: CDR1 SGHVS, CDR2 FQNEAQ. CDR3 length: 14 amino acids. The CDR3 nucleotides are TGTGCCAGCAGCTGGGACAGGGGGGGCTACGAGCAGTACTCC. It translates to CASSWDRGGYEQYS.

This clonotype has at least ten counts. This sequence joins TRBV7-9 and TRBJ2-1; 12 nucleotides line up with TRBD2. V trimming: 4 bases; J trimming: 6 bases; junction bases outside the gene matches: 7. The CDR3 has 16 amino acids. In germline, CDR1 is SEHNR, CDR2 FQNEAQ (reference sequence). Here the CDR3 reads CASSSSSGGARNEQFF. The CDR3 bases are TGTGCCAGCAGCTCCTCTAGCGGGGGGGCACGCAATGAGCAGTTCTTC.

The sample holds a few counts of this clonotype. This sequence joins TRBV7-9 and TRBJ1-4, with 7 bases matching TRBD1. The junction had 7 bases not matched to a gene; V was cut back by 1 base and J by 5 bases. This CDR3 has 16 amino acids. Germline CDR1 reads SEHNR; CDR2 reads FQNEAQ (reference sequence). As DNA, the CDR3 is TGTGCCAGCAGCTTAGGGGATCAGGGACAGAATGAAAAACTGTTTTTT. Protein: CASSLGDQGQNEKLFF.

J is TRBJ2-7 and V is TRBV13, with D unclear. CDR3 size: 13 residues. CDR1 PRHDT and CDR2 FYEKMQ come from the germline V gene (reference sequence). The V end lost 0 bases, the J end lost 3 bases, and 6 bases lay between the germline ends. The CDR3 DNA reads TGTGCCAGCAGCTTAGGGGCCATCTACGAGCAGTACTTC. It specifies CASSLGAIYEQYF.

In this sample, this clonotype turned up many times. The chain carries TRBV11-3 and TRBJ1-1; 8 bases map to TRBD1. J lost 1 base, V lost 1 base, and 2 bases had no gene match. Germline CDR1 SGHNT, CDR2 YENEEA. CDR3 size: 15 residues. The CDR3 nucleotides are TGTGCCAGCAGCTTAGTCGGGACAGGGAACACTGAAGCTTTCTTT. Encoded protein: CASSLVGTGNTEAFF. Complete variable domain (other parts from reference TRBV11-3 and TRBJ1-1): EAGVVQSPRYKIIEKKQPVAFWCNPISGHNTLYWYLQNLGQGPELLIRYENEEAVDDSQLPKDRFSAERLKGVDSTLKIQPAELGDSAVYLCASSLVGTGNTEAFFGQGTRLTVV.